The following is a TCR beta chain sequence with its context. What it recognizes is unknown. Naive CD8 cells lacked CD45RO and underwent positive selection for CCR7, leaving out terminally differentiated effector memory CD45RA+ cells. All donors were healthy HIV-negative adults lacking recent acute infections or vaccinations. The data derive from a study of shared clonotypes between healthy human individuals. Study-wide results and caveats: The diversity represented, both genetic and in exposure history, was limited by few donors. Clonotypes shared by all four sorted-subset donors had higher generation probabilities than non-shared clonotypes. Only blood was sampled; tissue repertoires likely differ.

Method: immunoSEQ multiplex PCR; TCRdb's copy keeps in-frame clones and lacks some. In the table there are around 640,000 clones, 96% of which are singletons. Germline CDR1 reads MNHEY; CDR2 reads SMNVEV (reference sequence). This CDR3 contains 15 residues. Trimming left V 4 bases short and J 4 bases short, with 16 bases between. This chain links TRBV27 with TRBJ2-5, with D perhaps TRBD2 (7 bases). This TCR derives from a woman in her 30s in good health. The sequencing input was naive CD8+ T cells sorted from blood. The CDR3 DNA reads as TGTGCCAGCAGTTACGGGGGAGGGGGTAGAGAGACCCAGTACTTC. Its protein product is CASSYGGGGRETQYF.